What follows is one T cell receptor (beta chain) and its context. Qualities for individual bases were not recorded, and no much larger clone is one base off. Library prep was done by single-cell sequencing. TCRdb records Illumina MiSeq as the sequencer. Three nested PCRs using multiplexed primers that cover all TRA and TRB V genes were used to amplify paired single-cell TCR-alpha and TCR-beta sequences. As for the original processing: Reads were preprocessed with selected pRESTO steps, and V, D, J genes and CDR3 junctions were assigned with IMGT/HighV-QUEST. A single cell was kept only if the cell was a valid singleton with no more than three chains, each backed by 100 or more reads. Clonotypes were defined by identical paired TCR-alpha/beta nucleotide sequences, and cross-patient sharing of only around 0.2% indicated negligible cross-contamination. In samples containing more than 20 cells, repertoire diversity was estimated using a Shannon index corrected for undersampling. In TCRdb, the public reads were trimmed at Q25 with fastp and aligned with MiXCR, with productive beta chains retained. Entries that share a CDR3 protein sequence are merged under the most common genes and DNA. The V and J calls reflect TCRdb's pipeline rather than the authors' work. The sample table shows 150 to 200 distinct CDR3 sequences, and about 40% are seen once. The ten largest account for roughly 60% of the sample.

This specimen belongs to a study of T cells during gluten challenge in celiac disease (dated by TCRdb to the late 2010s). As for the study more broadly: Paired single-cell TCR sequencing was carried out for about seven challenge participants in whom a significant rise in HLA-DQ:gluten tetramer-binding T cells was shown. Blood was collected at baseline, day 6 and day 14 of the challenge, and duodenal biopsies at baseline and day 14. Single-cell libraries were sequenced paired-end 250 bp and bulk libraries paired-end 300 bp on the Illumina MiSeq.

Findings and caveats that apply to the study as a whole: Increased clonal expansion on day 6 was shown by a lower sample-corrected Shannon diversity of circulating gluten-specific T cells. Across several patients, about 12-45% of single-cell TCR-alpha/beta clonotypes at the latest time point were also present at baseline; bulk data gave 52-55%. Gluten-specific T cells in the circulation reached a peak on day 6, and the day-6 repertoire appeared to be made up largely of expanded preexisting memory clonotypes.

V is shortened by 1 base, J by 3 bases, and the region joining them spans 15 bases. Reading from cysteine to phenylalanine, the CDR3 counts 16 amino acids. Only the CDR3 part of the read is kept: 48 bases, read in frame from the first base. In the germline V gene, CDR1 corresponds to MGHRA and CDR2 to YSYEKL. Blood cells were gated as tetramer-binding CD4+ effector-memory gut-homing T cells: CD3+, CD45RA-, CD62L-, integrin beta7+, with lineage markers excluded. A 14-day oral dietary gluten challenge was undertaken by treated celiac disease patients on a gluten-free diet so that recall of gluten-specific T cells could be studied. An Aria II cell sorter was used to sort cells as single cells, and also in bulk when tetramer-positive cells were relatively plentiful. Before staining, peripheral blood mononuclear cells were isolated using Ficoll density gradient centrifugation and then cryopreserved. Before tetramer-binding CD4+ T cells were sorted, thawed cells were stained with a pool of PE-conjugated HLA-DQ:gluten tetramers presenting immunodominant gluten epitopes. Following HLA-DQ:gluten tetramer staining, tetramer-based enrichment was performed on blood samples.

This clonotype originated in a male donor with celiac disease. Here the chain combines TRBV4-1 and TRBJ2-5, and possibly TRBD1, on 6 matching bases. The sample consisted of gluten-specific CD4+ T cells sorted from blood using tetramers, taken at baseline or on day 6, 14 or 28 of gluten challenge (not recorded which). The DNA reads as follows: TGCGCCAGCAGCCAAGGAACCTGGGGGCGTGAAGAGACCCAGTACTTC. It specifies CASSQGTWGREETQYF.